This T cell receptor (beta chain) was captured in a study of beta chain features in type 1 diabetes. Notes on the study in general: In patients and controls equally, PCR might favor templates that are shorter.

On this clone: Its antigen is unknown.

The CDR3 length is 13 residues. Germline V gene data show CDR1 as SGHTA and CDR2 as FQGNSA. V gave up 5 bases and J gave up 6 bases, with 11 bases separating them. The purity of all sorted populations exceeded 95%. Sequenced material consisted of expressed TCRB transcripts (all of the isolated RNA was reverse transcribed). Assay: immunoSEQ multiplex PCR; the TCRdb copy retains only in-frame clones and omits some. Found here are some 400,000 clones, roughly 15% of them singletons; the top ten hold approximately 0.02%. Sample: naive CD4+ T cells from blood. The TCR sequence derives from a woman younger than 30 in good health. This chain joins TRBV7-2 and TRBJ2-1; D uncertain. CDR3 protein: CASSPWPGNEQFF. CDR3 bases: TGTGCCAGCAGCCCATGGCCTGGCAATGAGCAGTTCTTC.